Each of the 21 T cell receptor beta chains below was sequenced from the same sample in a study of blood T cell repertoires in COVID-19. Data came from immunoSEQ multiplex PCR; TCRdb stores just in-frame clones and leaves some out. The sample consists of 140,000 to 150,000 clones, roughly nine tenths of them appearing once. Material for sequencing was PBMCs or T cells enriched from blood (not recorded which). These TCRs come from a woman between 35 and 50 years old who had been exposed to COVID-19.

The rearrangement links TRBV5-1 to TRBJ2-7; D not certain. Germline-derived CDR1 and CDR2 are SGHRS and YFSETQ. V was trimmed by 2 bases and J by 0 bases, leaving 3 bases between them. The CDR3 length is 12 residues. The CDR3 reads CASSLASYEQYF. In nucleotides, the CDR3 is TGCGCCAGCAGCTTAGCCTCCTACGAGCAGTACTTC.

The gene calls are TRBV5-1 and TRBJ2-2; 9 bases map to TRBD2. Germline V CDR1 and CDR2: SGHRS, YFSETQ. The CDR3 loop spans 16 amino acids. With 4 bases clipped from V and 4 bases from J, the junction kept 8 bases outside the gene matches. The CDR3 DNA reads TGCGCCAGCAGCCCCCACAGCGGGGGGTCCACCGGGGAGCTGTTTTTT. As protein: CASSPHSGGSTGELFF.

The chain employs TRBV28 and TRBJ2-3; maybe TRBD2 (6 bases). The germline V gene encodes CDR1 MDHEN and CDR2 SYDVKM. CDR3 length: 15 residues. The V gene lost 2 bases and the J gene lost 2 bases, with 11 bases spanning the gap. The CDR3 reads CASSLPGGPTDTQYF. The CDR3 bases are TGTGCCAGCAGTTTACCCGGGGGACCCACAGATACGCAGTATTTT.

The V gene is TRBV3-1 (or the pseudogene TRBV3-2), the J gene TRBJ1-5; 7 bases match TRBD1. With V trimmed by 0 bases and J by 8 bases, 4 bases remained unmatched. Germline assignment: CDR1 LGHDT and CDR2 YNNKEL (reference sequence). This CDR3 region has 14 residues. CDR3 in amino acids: CASSQEGGLEPQHF. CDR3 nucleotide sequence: TGTGCCAGCAGCCAAGAAGGGGGCTTGGAGCCCCAGCATTTT.

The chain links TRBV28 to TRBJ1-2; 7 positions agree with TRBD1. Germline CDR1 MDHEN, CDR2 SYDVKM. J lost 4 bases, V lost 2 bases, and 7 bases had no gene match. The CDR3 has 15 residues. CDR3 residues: CASSLTGQLGYGYTF. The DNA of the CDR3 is TGTGCCAGCAGTTTAACGGGACAGCTTGGCTATGGCTACACCTTC.

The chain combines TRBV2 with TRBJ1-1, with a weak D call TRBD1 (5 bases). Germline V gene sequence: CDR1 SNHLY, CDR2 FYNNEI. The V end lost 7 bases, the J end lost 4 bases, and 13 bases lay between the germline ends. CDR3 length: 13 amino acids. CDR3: CASTNGGGTEAFF. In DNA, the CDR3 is TGTGCCAGCACCAACGGGGGGGGCACTGAAGCTTTCTTT.

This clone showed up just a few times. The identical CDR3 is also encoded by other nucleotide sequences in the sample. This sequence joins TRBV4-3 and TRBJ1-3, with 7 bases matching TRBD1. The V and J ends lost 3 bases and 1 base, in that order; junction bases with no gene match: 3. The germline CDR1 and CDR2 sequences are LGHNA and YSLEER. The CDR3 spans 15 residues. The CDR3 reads CASSHTQGSGNTIYF. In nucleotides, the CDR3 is TGCGCCAGCAGCCACACACAGGGGTCTGGAAACACCATATATTTT.

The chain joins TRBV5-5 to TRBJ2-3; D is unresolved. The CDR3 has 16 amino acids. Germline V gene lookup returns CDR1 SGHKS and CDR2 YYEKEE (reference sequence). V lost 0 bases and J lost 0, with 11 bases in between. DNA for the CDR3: TGTGCCAGCAGCTTGGATCAGGTTACTAGCACAGATACGCAGTATTTT. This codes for CASSLDQVTSTDTQYF.

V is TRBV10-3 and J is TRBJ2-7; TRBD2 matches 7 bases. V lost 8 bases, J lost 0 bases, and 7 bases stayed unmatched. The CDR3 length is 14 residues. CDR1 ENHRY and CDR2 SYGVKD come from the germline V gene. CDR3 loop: CAIRLGGSSYEQYF. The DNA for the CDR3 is TGTGCCATCCGGTTAGGCGGGAGCTCCTACGAGCAGTACTTC.

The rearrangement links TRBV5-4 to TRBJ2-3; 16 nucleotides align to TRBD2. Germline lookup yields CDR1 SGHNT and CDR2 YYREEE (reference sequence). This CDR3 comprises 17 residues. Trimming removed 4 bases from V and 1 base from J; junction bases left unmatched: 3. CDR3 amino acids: CASSLGTSGGGTDTQYF. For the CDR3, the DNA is TGTGCCAGCAGCCTCGGGACTAGCGGGGGGGGCACAGATACGCAGTATTTT. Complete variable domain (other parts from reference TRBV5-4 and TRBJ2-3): ETGVTQSPTHLIKTRGQQVTLRCSSQSGHNTVSWYQQALGQGPQFIFQYYREEENGRGNFPPRFSGLQFPNYSSELNVNALELDDSALYLCASSLGTSGGGTDTQYFGPGTRLTVL.

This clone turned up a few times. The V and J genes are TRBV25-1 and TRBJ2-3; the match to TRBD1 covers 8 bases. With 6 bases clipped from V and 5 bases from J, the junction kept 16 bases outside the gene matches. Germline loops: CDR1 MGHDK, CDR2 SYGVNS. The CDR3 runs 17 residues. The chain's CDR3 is CASRPVVTGDSGDTQYF. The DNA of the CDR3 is TGTGCCAGCAGGCCCGTTGTGACAGGGGATTCGGGAGATACGCAGTATTTT.

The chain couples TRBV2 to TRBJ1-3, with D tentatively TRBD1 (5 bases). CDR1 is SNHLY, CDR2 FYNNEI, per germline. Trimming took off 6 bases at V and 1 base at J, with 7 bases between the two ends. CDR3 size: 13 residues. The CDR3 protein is CASRGGSGNTIYF. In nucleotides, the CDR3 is TGTGCCAGCAGGGGGGGGTCTGGAAACACCATATATTTT.

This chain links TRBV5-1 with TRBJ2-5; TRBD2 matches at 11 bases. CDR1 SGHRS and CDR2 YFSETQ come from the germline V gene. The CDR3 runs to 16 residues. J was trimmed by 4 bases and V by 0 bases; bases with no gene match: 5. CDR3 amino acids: CASSLVLAGGRETQYF. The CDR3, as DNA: TGCGCCAGCAGCTTGGTCTTAGCGGGGGGGCGAGAGACCCAGTACTTC.

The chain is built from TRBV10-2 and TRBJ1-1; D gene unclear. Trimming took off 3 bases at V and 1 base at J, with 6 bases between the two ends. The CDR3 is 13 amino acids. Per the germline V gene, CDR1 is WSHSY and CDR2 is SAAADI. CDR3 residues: CASSEFRNTEAFF. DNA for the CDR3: TGCGCCAGCAGTGAATTCCGGAACACTGAAGCTTTCTTT.

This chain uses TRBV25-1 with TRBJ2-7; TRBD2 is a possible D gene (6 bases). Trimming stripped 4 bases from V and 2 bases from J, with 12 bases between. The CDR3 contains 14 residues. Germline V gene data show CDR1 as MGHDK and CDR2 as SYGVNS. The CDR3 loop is CASSVTGSPYEQYF. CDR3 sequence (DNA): TGTGCCAGCAGTGTTACCGGGAGCCCCTACGAGCAGTACTTC.

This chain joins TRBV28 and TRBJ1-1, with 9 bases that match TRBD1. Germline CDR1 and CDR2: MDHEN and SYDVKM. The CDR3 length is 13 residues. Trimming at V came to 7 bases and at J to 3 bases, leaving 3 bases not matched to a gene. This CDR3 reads CASTTGGDTEAFF. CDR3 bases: TGTGCCAGCACTACAGGGGGCGACACTGAAGCTTTCTTT.

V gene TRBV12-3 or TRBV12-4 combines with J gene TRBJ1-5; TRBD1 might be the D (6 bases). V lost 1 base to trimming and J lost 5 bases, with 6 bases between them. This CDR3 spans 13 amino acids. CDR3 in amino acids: CASSLDRDQPQHF. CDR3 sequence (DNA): TGTGCCAGCAGTTTAGACAGGGATCAGCCCCAGCATTTT.

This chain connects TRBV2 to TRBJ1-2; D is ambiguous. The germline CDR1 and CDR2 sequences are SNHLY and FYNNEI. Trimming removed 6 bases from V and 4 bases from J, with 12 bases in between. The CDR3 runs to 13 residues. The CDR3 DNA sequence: TGTGCCAGCAGCCCGGAGGACTCCTATGGCTACACCTTC. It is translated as CASSPEDSYGYTF.

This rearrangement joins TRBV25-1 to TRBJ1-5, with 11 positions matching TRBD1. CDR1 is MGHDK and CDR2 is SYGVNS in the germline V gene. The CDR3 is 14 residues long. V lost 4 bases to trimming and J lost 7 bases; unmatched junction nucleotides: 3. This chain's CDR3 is CASSGTGGGQPQHF. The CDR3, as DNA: TGTGCCAGCAGTGGGACAGGGGGCGGGCAGCCCCAGCATTTT.

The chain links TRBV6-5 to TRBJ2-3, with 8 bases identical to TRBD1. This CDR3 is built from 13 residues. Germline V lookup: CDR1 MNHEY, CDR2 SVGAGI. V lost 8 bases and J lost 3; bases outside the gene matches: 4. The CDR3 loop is CASGRQGTDTQYF. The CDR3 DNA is TGTGCCAGCGGGAGACAGGGGACAGATACGCAGTATTTT.

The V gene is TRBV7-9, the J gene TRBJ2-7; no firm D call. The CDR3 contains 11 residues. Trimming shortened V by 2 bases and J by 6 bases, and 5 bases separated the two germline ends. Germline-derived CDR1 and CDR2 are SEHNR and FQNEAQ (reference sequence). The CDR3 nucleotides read TGTGCCAGCAGCTTATCTTTCGAGCAGTACTTC. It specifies CASSLSFEQYF.